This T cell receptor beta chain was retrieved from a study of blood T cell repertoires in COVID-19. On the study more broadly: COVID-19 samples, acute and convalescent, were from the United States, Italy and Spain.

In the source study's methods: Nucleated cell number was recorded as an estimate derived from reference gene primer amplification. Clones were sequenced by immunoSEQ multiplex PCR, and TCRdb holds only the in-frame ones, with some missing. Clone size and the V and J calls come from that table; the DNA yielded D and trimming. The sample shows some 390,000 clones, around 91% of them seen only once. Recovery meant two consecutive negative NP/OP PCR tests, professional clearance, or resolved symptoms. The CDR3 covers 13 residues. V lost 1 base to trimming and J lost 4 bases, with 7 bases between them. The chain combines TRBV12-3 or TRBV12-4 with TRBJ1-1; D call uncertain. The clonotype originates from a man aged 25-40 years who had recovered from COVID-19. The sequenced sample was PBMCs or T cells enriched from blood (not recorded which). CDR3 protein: CASSLGESTEAFF. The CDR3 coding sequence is TGTGCCAGCAGTTTAGGGGAGAGCACTGAAGCTTTCTTT.